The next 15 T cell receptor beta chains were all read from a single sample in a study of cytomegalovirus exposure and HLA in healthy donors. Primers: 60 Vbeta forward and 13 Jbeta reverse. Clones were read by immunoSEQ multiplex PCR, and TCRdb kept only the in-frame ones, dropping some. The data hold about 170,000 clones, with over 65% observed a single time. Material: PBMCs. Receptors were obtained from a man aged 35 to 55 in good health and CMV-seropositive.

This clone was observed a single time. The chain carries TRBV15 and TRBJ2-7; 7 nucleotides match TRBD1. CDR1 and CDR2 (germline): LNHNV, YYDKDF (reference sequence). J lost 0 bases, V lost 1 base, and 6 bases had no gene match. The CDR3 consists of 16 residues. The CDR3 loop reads CATSRVRDRPSYEQYF. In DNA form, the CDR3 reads TGTGCCACCAGCAGAGTCCGGGACAGACCCTCCTACGAGCAGTACTTC. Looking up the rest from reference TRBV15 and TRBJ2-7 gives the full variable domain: DAMVIQNPRYQVTQFGKPVTLSCSQTLNHNVMYWYQQKSSQAPKLLFHYYDKDFNNEADTPDNFQSRRPNTSFCFLDIRSPGLGDTAMYLCATSRVRDRPSYEQYFGPGTRLTVT.

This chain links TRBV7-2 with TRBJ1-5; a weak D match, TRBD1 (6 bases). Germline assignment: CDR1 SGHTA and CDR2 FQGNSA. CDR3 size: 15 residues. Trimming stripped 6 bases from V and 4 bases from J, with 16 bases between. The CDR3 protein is CASSSQGERNQPQHF. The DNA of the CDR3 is TGTGCCAGCAGTTCACAGGGAGAAAGGAATCAGCCCCAGCATTTT.

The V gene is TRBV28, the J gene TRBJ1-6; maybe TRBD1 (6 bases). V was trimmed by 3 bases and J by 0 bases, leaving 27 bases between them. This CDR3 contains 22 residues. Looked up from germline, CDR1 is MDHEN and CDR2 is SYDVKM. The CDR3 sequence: CASSFGLTIEGGRSSYNSPLHF. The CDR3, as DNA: TGTGCCAGCAGTTTTGGCCTCACCATTGAGGGGGGGCGGAGCTCCTATAATTCACCCCTCCACTTT.

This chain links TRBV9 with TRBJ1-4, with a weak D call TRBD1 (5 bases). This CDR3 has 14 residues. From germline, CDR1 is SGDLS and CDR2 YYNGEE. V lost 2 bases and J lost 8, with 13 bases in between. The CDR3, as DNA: TGTGCCAGCAGCGTTGACAGTGTAGGAGAAAAACTGTTTTTT. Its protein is CASSVDSVGEKLFF.

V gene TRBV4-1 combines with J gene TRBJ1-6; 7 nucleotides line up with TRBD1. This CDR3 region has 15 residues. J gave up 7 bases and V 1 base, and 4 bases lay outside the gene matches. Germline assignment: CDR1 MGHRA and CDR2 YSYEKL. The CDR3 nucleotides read TGCGCCAGCAGCCAAGCCGGGACAGTAAATTCACCCCTCCACTTT. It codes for CASSQAGTVNSPLHF.

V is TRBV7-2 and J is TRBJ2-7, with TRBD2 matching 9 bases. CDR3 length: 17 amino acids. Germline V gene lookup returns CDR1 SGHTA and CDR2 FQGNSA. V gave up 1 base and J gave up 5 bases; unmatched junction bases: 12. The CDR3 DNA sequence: TGTGCCAGCAGCTTAGAAGGATTGGCGGGGGGGGTCCACGAGCAGTACTTC. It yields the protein CASSLEGLAGGVHEQYF.

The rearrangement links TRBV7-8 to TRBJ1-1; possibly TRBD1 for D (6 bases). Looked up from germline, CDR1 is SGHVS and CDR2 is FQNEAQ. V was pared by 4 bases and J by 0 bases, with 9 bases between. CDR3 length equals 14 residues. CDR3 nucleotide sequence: TGTGCCAGCAGCTCCCGGACAGTGAACACTGAAGCTTTCTTT. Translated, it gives CASSSRTVNTEAFF.

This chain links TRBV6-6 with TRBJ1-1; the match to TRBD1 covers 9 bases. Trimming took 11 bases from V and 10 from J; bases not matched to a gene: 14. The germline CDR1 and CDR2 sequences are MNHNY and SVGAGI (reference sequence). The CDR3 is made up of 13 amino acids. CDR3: CAGKTGGAGRAFF. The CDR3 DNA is TGTGCCGGAAAAACAGGGGGCGCGGGTAGAGCTTTCTTT.

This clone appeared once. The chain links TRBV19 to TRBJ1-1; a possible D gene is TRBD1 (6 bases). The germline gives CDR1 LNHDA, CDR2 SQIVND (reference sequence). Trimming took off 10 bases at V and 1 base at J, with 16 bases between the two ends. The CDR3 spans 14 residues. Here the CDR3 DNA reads TGTGCCACCCGCCCGTACAGGGAGAACACTGAAGCTTTCTTT. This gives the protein CATRPYRENTEAFF. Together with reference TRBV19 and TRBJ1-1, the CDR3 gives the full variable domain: DGGITQSPKYLFRKEGQNVTLSCEQNLNHDAMYWYRQDPGQGLRLIYYSQIVNDFQKGDIAEGYSVSREKKESFPLTVTSAQKNPTAFYLCATRPYRENTEAFFGQGTRLTVV.

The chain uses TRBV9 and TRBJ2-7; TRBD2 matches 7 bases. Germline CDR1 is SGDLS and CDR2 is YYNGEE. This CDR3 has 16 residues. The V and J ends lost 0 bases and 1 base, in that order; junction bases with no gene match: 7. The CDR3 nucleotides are TGTGCCAGCAGCGTAGGGGAGGGAAGTGCGTCCTACGAGCAGTACTTC. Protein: CASSVGEGSASYEQYF.

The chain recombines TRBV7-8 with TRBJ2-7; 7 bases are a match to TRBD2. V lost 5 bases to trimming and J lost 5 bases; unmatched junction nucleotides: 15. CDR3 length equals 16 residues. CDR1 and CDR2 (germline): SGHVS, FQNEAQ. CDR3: CASSPSGGLSLHEQYF. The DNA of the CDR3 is TGTGCCAGCAGCCCTTCGGGGGGACTATCTCTCCACGAGCAGTACTTC.

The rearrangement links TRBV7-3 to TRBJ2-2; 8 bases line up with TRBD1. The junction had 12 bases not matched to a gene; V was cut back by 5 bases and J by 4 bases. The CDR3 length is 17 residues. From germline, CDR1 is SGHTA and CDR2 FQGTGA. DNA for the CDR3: TGTGCCAGCAGCATACAAGGACAGGGTCTTGTCACCGGGGAGCTGTTTTTT. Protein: CASSIQGQGLVTGELFF.

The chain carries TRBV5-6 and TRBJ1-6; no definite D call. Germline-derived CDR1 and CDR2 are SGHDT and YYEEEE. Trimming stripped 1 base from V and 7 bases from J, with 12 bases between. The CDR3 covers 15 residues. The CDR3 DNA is TGTGCCAGCAGCTTGTCGGCGGTCTGGAATTCACCCCTCCACTTT. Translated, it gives CASSLSAVWNSPLHF.

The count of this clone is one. CDR3 nucleotide sequence: TGTGCCAGCAGCTCCGGGGGGCAGTACGATGAGCAGTTCTTC. Translation gives CASSSGGQYDEQFF. The chain employs TRBV7-9 and TRBJ2-1; D possibly corresponds to TRBD2 (7 bases). CDR1 SEHNR and CDR2 FQNEAQ come from the germline V gene (reference sequence). Trimming took 4 bases from V and 8 from J, leaving 15 bases between them. CDR3 length: 14 residues.

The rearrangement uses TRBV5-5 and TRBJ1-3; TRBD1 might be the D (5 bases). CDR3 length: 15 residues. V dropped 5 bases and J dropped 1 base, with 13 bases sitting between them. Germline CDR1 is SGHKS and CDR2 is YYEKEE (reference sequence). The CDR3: CASSYLGGSGNTIYF. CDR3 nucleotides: TGTGCCAGCAGTTACTTGGGGGGTTCTGGAAACACCATATATTTT. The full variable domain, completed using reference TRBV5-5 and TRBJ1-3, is DAGVTQSPTHLIKTRGQQVTLRCSPISGHKSVSWYQQVLGQGPQFIFQYYEKEERGRGNFPDRFSARQFPNYSSELNVNALLLGDSALYLCASSYLGGSGNTIYFGEGSWLTVV.